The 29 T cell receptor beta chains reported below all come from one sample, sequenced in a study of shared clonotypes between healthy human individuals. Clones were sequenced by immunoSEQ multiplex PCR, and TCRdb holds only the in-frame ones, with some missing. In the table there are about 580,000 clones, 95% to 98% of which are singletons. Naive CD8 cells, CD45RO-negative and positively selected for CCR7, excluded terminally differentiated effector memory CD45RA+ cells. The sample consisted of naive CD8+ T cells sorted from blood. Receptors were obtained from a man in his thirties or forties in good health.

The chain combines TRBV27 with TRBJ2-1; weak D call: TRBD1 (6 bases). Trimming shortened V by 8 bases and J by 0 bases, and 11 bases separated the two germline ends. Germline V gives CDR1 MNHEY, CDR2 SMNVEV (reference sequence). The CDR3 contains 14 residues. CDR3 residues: CASSRGISYNEQFF. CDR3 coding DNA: TGTGCCAGCTCGAGGGGGATCTCCTACAATGAGCAGTTCTTC.

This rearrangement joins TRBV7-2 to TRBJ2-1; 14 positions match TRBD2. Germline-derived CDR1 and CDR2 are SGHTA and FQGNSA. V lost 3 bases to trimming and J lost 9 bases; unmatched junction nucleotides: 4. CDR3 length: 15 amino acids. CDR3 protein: CASSLGLAGALEQFF. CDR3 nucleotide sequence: TGTGCCAGCAGCTTGGGACTAGCGGGAGCTCTTGAGCAGTTCTTC. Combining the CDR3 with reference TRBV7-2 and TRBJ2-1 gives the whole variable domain GAGVSQSPSNKVTEKGKDVELRCDPISGHTALYWYRQSLGQGLEFLIYFQGNSAPDKSGLPSDRFSAERTGGSVSTLTIQRTQQEDSAVYLCASSLGLAGALEQFFGPGTRLTVL.

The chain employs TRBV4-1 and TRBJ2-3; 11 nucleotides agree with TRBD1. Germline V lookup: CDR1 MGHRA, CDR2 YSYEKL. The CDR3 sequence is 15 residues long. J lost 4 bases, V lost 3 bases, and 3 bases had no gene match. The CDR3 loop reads CASSHRDRGADTQYF. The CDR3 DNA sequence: TGCGCCAGCAGCCACCGGGACAGGGGGGCAGATACGCAGTATTTT.

The CDR3 sequence: CASRLRATNEKLFF. The CDR3 coding sequence is TGCGCCAGCAGGCTCCGGGCAACTAATGAAAAACTGTTTTTT. J is TRBJ1-4 and V is TRBV4-3; no reliable D call. V lost 6 bases, J lost 0 bases, and 8 bases lay in between. Germline loops: CDR1 LGHNA, CDR2 YSLEER. This CDR3 contains 14 residues.

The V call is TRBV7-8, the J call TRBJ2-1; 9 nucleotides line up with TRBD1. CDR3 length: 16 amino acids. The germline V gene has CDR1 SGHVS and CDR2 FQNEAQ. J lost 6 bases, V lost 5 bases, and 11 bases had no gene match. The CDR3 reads CASSRRTGVRGNEQFF. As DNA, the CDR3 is TGTGCCAGCAGCAGACGGACAGGGGTCCGGGGCAATGAGCAGTTCTTC.

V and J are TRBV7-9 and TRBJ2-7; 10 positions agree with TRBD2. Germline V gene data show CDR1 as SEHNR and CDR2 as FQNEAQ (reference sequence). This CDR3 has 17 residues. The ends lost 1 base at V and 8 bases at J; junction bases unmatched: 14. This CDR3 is CASSLVASSGSPLQQYF. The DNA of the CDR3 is TGTGCCAGCAGCTTAGTAGCCTCTAGCGGGAGTCCCCTTCAGCAGTACTTC. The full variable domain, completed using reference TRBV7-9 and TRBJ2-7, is DTGVSQNPRHKITKRGQNVTFRCDPISEHNRLYWYRQTLGQGPEFLTYFQNEAQLEKSRLLSDRFSAERPKGSFSTLEIQRTEQGDSAMYLCASSLVASSGSPLQQYFGPGTRLTVT.

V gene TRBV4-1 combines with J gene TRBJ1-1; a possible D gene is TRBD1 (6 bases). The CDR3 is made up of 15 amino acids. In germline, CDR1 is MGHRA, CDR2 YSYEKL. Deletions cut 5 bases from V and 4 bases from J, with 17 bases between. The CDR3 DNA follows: TGCGCCAGCAGCTTCATCCAGCAGGGGACCACTGAAGCTTTCTTT. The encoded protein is CASSFIQQGTTEAFF.

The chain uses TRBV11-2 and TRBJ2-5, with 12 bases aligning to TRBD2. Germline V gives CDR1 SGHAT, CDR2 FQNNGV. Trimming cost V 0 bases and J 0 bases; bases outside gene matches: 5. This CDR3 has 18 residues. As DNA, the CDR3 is TGTGCCAGCAGCTTAGATTCCCTAGCGGGAGGGAACCAAGAGACCCAGTACTTC. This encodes CASSLDSLAGGNQETQYF.

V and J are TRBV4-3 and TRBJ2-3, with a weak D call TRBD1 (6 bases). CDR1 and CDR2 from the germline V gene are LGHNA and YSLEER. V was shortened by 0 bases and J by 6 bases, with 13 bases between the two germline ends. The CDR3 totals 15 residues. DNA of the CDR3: TGCGCCAGCAGCCAAGATGGGGGCCCAAAGGATACGCAGTATTTT. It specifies CASSQDGGPKDTQYF.

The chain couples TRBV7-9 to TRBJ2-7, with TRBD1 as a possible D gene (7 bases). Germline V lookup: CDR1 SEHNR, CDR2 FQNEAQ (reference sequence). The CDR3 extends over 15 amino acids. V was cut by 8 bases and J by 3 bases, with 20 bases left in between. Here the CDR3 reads CASEDSQGGFYEQYF. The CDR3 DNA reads TGTGCCAGCGAAGATTCGCAGGGGGGTTTCTACGAGCAGTACTTC. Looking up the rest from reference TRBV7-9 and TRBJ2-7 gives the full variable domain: DTGVSQNPRHKITKRGQNVTFRCDPISEHNRLYWYRQTLGQGPEFLTYFQNEAQLEKSRLLSDRFSAERPKGSFSTLEIQRTEQGDSAMYLCASEDSQGGFYEQYFGPGTRLTVT.

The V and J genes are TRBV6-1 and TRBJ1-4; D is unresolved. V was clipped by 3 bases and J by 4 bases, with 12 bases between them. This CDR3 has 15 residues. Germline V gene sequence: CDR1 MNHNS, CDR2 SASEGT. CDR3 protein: CASSDRERGNEKLFF. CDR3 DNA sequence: TGTGCCAGCAGTGACAGAGAACGGGGTAATGAAAAACTGTTTTTT.

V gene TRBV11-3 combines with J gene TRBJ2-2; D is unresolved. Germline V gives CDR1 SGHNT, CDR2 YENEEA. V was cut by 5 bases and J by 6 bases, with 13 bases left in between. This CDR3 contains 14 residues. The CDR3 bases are TGTGCCAGCAGCCGCGAAGGCGGAGCCGGGGAGCTGTTTTTT. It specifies CASSREGGAGELFF.

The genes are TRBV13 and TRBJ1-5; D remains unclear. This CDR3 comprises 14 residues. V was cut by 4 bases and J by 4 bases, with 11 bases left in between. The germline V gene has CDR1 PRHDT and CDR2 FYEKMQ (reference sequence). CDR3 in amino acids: CASSSRGENQPQHF. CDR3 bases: TGTGCCAGCAGCTCAAGAGGAGAGAATCAGCCCCAGCATTTT.

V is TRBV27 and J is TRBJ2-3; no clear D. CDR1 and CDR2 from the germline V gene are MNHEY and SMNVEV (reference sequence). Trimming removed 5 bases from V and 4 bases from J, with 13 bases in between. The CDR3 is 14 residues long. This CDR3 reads CASSQSNPPDTQYF. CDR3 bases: TGTGCCAGCAGTCAGAGCAACCCTCCAGATACGCAGTATTTT.

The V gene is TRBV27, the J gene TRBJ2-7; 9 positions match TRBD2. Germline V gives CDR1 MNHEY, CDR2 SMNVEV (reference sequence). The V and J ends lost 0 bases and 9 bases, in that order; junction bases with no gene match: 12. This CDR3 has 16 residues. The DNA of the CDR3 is TGTGCCAGCAGTTTATCGGGACTAGCTCCCCTGGTTGGGCAGTACTTC. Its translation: CASSLSGLAPLVGQYF.

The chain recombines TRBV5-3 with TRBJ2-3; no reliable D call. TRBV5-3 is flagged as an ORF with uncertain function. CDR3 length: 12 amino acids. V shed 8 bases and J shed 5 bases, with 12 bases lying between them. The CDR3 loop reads CASSPKRDTQYF. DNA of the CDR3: TGTGCCAGCAGCCCGAAACGAGATACGCAGTATTTT.

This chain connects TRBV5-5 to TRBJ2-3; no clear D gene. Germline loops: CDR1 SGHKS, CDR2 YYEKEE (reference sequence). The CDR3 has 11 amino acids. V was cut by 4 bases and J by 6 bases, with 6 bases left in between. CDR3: CASSLYDTQYF. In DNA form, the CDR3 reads TGTGCCAGCAGCCTATACGATACGCAGTATTTT.

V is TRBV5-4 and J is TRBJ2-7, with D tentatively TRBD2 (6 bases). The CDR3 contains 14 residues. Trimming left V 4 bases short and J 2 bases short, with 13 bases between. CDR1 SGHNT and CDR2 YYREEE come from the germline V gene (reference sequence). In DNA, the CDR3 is TGTGCCAGCAGCCACACGGCGGGAACCTACGAGCAGTACTTC. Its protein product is CASSHTAGTYEQYF.

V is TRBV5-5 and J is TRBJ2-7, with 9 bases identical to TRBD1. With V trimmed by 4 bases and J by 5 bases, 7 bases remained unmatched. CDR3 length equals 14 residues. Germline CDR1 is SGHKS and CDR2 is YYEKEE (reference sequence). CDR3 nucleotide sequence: TGTGCCAGCAGCACCGGACAGGGGAGCCACGAGCAGTACTTC. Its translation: CASSTGQGSHEQYF.

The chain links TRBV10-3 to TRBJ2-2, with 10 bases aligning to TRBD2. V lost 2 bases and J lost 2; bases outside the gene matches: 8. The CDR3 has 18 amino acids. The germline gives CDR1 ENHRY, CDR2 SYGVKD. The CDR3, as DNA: TGTGCCATCAGTGAGGGGAAACTAGCGGGGATAAACACCGGGGAGCTGTTTTTT. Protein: CAISEGKLAGINTGELFF.

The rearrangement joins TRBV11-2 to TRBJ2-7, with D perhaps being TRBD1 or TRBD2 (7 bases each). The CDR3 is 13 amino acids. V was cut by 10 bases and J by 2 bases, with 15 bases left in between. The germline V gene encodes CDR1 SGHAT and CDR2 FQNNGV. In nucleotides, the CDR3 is TGTGCCACCAGGGGGGACTATACCTACGAGCAGTACTTC. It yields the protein CATRGDYTYEQYF.

This CDR3 reads CASSPGGGKQYF. The CDR3 DNA reads TGTGCCAGCAGCCCGGGGGGCGGTAAGCAGTACTTC. The chain is built from TRBV2 and TRBJ2-7; the D gene is possibly TRBD2 (7 bases). CDR1 is SNHLY, CDR2 FYNNEI, per germline. The CDR3 length is 12 residues. The ends were cut back, 6 bases at V and 8 bases at J, with 14 bases in the middle. The full variable domain, rest sourced from reference TRBV2 and TRBJ2-7, is EPEVTQTPSHQVTQMGQEVILRCVPISNHLYFYWYRQILGQKVEFLVSFYNNEISEKSEIFDDQFSVERPDGSNFTLKIRSTKLEDSAMYFCASSPGGGKQYFGPGTRLTVT.

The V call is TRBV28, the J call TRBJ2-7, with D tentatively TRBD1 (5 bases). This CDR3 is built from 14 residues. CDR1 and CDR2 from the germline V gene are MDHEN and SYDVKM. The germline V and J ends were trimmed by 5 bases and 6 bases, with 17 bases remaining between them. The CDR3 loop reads CASSPGWQGFEQYF. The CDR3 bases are TGTGCCAGCAGTCCTGGTTGGCAGGGTTTCGAGCAGTACTTC.

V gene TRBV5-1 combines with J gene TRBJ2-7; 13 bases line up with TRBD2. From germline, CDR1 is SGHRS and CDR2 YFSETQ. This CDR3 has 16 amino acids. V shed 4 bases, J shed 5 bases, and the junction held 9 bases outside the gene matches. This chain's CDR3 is CASSDTSGRALNEQYF. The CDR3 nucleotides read TGCGCCAGCAGCGACACTAGCGGGAGGGCCCTAAACGAGCAGTACTTC.

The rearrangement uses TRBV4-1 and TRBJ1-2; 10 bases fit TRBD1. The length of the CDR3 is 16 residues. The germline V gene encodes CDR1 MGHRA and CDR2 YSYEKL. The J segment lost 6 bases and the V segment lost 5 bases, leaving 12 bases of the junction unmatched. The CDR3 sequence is CASSSKSTGGSDGYTF. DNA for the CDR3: TGCGCCAGCAGCTCTAAATCGACAGGGGGCTCCGATGGCTACACCTTC.

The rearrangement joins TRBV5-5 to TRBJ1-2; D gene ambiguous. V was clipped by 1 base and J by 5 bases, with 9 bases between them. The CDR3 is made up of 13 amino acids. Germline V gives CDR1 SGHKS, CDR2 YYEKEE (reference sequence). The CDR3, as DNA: TGTGCCAGCAGCTTGAGCGGACGGTATGGCTACACCTTC. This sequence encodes CASSLSGRYGYTF.

The DNA of the CDR3 is TGTGCCAGCAGCTTAGAAGGCGGCGACACCATATATTTT. This gives the protein CASSLEGGDTIYF. The rearrangement uses TRBV7-9 and TRBJ1-3, with D unresolved. CDR1 SEHNR and CDR2 FQNEAQ come from the germline V gene (reference sequence). The CDR3 length is 13 residues. Trimming shortened V by 1 base and J by 8 bases, and 9 bases separated the two germline ends. Based on the CDR3 plus reference TRBV7-9 and TRBJ1-3, the full variable domain is DTGVSQNPRHKITKRGQNVTFRCDPISEHNRLYWYRQTLGQGPEFLTYFQNEAQLEKSRLLSDRFSAERPKGSFSTLEIQRTEQGDSAMYLCASSLEGGDTIYFGEGSWLTVV.

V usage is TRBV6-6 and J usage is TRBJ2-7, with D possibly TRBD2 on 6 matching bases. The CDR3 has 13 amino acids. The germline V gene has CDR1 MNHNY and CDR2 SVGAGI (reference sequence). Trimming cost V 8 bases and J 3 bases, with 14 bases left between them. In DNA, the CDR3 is TGTGCCAGCCGACCGGGACTCGACTACGAGCAGTACTTC. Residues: CASRPGLDYEQYF.

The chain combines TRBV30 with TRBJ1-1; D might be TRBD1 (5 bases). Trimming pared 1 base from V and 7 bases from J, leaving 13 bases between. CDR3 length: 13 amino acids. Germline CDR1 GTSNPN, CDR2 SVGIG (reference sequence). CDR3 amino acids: CAWSEGLTGEAFF. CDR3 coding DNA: TGTGCCTGGAGTGAGGGCTTAACAGGTGAAGCTTTCTTT.